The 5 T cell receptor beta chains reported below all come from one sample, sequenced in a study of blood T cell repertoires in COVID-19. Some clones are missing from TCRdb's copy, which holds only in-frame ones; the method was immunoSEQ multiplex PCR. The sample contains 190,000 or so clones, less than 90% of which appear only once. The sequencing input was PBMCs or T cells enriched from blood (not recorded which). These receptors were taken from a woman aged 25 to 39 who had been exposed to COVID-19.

Here the CDR3 DNA reads TGTGCCAGCAGTTACTCGGGCCCATACAATGAGCAGTTCTTC. Translated, it gives CASSYSGPYNEQFF. The chain joins TRBV6-5 to TRBJ2-1; D uncertain. The V end was cut by 0 bases, the J end by 4 bases, with 7 bases between. CDR3 length equals 14 residues. The V gene's germline CDR1 is MNHEY and CDR2 SVGAGI.

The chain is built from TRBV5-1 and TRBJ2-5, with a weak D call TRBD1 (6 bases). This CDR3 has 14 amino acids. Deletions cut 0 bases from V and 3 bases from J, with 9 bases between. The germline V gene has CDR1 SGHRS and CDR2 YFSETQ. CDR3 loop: CASSLAPGEETQYF. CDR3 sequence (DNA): TGCGCCAGCAGCTTGGCCCCAGGGGAAGAGACCCAGTACTTC.

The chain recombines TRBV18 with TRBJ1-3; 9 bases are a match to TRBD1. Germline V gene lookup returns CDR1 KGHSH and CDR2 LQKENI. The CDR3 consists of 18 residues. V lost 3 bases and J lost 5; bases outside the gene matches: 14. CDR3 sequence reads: CASSPPGQGGFARNTIYF. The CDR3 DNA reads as TGTGCCAGCTCACCTCCGGGACAGGGTGGTTTTGCTAGAAACACCATATATTTT.

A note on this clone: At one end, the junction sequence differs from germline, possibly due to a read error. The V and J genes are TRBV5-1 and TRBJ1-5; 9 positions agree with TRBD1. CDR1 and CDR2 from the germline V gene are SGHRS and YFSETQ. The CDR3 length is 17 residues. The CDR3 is CASSFELRDRDNRPQHF. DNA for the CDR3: TGCGCCAGCAGCTTTGAACTCCGGGACAGGGACAATCGGCCCCAGCATTTT.

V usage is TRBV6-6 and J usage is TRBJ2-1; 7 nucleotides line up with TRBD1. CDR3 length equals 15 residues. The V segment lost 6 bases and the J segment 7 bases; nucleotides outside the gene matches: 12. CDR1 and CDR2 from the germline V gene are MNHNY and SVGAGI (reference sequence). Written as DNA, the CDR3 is TGTGCCAGCAGCCACCGACAGGGCTATCGTAATGAGCAGTTCTTC. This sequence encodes CASSHRQGYRNEQFF.